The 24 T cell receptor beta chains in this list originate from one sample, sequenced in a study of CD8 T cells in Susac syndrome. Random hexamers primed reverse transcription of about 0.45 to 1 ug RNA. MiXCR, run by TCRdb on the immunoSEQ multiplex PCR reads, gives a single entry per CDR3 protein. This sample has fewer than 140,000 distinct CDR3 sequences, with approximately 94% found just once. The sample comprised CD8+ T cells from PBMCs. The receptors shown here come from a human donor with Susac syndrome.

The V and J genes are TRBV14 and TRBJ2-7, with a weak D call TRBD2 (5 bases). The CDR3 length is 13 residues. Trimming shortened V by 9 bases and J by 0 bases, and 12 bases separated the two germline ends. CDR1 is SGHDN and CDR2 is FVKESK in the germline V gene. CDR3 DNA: TGTGCCAGTTCCGGGATACCCTCCTACGAGCAGTACTTC. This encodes CASSGIPSYEQYF.

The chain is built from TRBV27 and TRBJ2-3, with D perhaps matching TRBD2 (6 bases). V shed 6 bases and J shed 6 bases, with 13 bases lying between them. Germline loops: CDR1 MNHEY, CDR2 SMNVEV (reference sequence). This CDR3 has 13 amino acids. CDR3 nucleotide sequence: TGTGCCAGCAGGACCTTAGCGGCGGATACGCAGTATTTT. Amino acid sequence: CASRTLAADTQYF.

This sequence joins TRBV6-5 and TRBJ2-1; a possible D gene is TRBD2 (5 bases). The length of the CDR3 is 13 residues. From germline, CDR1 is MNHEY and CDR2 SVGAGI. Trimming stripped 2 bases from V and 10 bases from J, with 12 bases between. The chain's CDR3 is CASSYAPLGEQFF. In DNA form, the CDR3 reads TGTGCCAGCAGTTACGCCCCACTAGGGGAGCAGTTCTTC.

This CDR3 reads CSATGMGEQYF. The CDR3 bases are TGCAGTGCTACGGGGATGGGCGAGCAGTACTTC. The chain carries TRBV20-1 and TRBJ2-7; D possibly corresponds to TRBD2 (5 bases). Germline CDR1 DFQATT, CDR2 SNEGSKA (reference sequence). V was shortened by 4 bases and J by 6 bases, with 10 bases between the two germline ends. The CDR3 covers 11 residues.

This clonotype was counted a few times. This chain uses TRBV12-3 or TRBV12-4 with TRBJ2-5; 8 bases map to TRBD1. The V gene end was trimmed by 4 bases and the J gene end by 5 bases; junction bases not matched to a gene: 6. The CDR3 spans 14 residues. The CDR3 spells CASSSRTGKETQYF. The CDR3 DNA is TGTGCCAGCAGTTCCCGGACAGGGAAGGAGACCCAGTACTTC.

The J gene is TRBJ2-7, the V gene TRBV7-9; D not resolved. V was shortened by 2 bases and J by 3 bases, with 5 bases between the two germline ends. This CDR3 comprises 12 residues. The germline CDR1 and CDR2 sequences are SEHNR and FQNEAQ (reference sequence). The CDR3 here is CASSLKVYEQYF. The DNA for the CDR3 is TGTGCCAGCAGCTTAAAGGTCTACGAGCAGTACTTC.

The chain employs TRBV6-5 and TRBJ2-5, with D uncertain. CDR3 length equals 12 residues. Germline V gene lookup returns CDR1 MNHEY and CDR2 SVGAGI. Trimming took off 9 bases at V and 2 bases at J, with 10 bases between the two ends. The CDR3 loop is CASLDRQETQYF. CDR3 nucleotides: TGTGCCAGTCTTGACCGGCAAGAGACCCAGTACTTC.

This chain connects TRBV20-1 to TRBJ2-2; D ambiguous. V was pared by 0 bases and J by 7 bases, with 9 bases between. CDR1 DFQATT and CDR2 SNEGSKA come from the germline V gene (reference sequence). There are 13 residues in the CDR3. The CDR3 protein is CSARDLLRGELFF. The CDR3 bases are TGCAGTGCTAGAGATCTCTTACGCGGGGAGCTGTTTTTT.

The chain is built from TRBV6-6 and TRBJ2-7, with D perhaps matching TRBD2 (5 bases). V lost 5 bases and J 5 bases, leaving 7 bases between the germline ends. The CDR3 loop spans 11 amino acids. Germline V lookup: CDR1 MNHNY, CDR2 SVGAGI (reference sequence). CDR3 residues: CASSPGDEQYF. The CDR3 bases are TGTGCCAGCAGTCCCGGGGACGAGCAGTACTTC.

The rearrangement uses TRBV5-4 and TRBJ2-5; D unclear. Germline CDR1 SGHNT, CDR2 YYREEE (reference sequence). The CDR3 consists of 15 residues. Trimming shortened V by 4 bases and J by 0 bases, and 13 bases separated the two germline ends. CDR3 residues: CASSPWQLNQETQYF. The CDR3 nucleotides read TGTGCCAGCAGCCCGTGGCAGTTGAACCAAGAGACCCAGTACTTC.

In DNA, the CDR3 is TGCGCCAGCAGCCAAGACCCGCCCACGGGTACGCAGTATTTT. This translates into CASSQDPPTGTQYF. This chain connects TRBV4-3 to TRBJ2-3; no clear D. Trimming removed 0 bases at V and 8 bases at J, with 12 bases between. The CDR3 sequence is 14 residues long. CDR1 LGHNA and CDR2 YSLEER come from the germline V gene.

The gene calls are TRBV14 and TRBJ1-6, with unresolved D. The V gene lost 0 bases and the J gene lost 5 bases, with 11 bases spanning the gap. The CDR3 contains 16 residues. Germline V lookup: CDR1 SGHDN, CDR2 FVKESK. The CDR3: CASSQDHGLDNSPLHF. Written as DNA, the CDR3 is TGTGCCAGCAGCCAAGATCATGGACTCGATAATTCACCCCTCCACTTT.

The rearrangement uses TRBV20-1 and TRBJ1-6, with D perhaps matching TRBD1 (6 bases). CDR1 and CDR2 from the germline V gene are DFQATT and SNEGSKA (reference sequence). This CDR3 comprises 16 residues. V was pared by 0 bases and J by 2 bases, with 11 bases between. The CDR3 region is CSARDRGAAYNSPLHF. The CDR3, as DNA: TGCAGTGCTAGAGATAGGGGGGCCGCCTATAATTCACCCCTCCACTTT.

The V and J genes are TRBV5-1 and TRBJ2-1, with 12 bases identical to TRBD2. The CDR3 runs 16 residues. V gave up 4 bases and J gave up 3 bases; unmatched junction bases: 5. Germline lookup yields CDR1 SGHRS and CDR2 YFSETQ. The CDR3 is CASSTGTSGYYNEQFF. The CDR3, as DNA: TGCGCCAGCAGCACGGGGACTAGCGGGTACTACAATGAGCAGTTCTTC.

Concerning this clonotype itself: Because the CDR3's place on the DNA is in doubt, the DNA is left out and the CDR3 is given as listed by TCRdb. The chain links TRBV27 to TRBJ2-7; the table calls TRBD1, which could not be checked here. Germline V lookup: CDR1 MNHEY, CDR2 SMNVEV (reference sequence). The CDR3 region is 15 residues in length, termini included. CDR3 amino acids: CASSSSWGGMDEQYF.

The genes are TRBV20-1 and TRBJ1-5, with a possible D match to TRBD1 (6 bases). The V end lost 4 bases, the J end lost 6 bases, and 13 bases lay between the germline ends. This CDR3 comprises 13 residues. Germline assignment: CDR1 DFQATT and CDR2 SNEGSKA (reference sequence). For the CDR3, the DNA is TGCAGTGCTAAATGGGACAAGGGTCAGCCCCAGCATTTT. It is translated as CSAKWDKGQPQHF.

The CDR3 nucleotides are TGTGCCAGCAGCCCAAGGGACGCCACCCCAACCTTC. Protein: CASSPRDATPTF. This sequence joins TRBV5-6 and TRBJ1-2; tentatively, D is TRBD1 (5 bases). Germline V gives CDR1 SGHDT, CDR2 YYEEEE. The germline V and J ends were trimmed by 4 bases and 14 bases, with 18 bases remaining between them. There are 12 residues in the CDR3.

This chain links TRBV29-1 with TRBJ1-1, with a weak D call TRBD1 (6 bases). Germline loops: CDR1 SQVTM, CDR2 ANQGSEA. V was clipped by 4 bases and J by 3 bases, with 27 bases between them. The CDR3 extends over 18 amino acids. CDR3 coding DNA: TGCAGCGTTGCCACAGGGATCGGGGAGCTTAACACCCACACTGAAGCTTTCTTT. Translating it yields CSVATGIGELNTHTEAFF. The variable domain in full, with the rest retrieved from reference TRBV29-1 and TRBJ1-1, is SAVISQKPSRDICQRGTSLTIQCQVDSQVTMMFWYRQQPGQSLTLIATANQGSEATYESGFVIDKFPISRPNLTFSTLTVSNMSPEDSSIYLCSVATGIGELNTHTEAFFGQGTRLTVV.

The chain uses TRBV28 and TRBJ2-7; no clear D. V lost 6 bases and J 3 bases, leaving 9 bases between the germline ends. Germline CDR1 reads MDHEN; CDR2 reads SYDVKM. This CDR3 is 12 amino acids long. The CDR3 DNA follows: TGTGCCAGCAGCCCCATCTTCTACGAGCAGTACTTC. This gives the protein CASSPIFYEQYF.

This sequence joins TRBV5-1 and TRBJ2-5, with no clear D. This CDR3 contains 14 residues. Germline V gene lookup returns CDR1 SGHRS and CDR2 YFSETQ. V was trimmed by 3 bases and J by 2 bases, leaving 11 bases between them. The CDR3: CASSWRGEQETQYF. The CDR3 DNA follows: TGCGCCAGCAGCTGGAGAGGAGAGCAAGAGACCCAGTACTTC.

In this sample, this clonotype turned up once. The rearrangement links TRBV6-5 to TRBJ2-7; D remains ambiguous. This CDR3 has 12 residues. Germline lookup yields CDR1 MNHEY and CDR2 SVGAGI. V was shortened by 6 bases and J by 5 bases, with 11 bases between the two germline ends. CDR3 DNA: TGTGCCAGCAGCCCTACAGCTGACGAGCAGTACTTC. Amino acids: CASSPTADEQYF.

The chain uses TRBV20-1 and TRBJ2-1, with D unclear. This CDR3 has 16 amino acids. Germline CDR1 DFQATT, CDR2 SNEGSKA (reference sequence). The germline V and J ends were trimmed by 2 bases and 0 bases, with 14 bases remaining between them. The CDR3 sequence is CSARPYTESSYNEQFF. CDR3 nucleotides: TGCAGTGCTAGACCCTACACGGAAAGCTCCTACAATGAGCAGTTCTTC.

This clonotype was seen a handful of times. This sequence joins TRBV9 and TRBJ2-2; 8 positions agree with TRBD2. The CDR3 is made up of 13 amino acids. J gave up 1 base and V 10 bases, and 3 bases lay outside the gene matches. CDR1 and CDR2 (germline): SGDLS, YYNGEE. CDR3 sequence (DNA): TGTGCCTCCAGCGGGGGGAACACCGGGGAGCTGTTTTTT. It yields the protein CASSGGNTGELFF.

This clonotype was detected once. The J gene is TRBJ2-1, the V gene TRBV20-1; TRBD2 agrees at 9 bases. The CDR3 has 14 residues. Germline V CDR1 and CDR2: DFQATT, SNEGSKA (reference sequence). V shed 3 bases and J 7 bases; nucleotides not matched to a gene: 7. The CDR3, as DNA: TGCAGTGCTAGTCCTAGCGGGGCCGTGAATGAGCAGTTCTTC. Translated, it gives CSASPSGAVNEQFF.